This TCR beta chain was sequenced for a study of blood T cell repertoires in COVID-19. Clones were read by immunoSEQ multiplex PCR, and TCRdb kept only the in-frame ones, dropping some. The sample includes about 240,000 clones, 75% to 90% of them seen just once. The CDR3 runs 14 residues. Trimming cost V 9 bases and J 3 bases, with 16 bases left between them. Per germline, CDR1 SGHNT and CDR2 YYREEE (reference sequence). Residents of about two dozen US areas, aged about 18 to 100 years, made up the participants. Cohort placement rested on clinical history that participants reported themselves. The chain recombines TRBV5-4 with TRBJ1-3; no firm D call. The receptor comes from a woman aged 40 to 49 with acute COVID-19. Sequenced input: PBMCs or T cells enriched from blood (not recorded which). The CDR3 DNA is TGTGCCACCGGGGAACCGACAAATGGAAACACCATATATTTT. Protein: CATGEPTNGNTIYF.